The 14 T cell receptor beta chains below were found in one sample sequenced in a study of cytomegalovirus exposure and HLA in healthy donors. Use of 60 Vbeta and 13 Jbeta primers characterized the PCR. Clones were sequenced by immunoSEQ multiplex PCR, and TCRdb holds only the in-frame ones, with some missing. Recorded for this sample: under 120,000 clones. The sample comprised PBMCs. The receptors shown here come from a man aged 50 or older in good health and CMV-seronegative.

V and J are TRBV19 and TRBJ1-1; D is undetermined. With 2 bases removed from V and 1 base from J, the gap between germline ends came to 5 bases. The V gene's germline CDR1 is LNHDA and CDR2 SQIVND (reference sequence). This CDR3 has 13 amino acids. Here the CDR3 reads CASSIMANTEAFF. CDR3 DNA sequence: TGTGCCAGTAGTATAATGGCGAACACTGAAGCTTTCTTT.

V is TRBV15 and J is TRBJ1-5; D might be TRBD1 (6 bases). The V end lost 5 bases, the J end lost 0 bases, and 11 bases lay between the germline ends. Germline loops: CDR1 LNHNV, CDR2 YYDKDF (reference sequence). The CDR3 totals 15 residues. Here the CDR3 DNA reads TGTGCCACCAGCGGGAGCAGGGGTAGCAATCAGCCCCAGCATTTT. Protein: CATSGSRGSNQPQHF.

The chain carries TRBV6-6 and TRBJ2-1, with 8 bases that match TRBD2. Germline V gene data show CDR1 as MNHNY and CDR2 as SVGAGI (reference sequence). The CDR3 covers 16 residues. V dropped 2 bases and J dropped 4; count of bases not matched to a gene: 7. The CDR3 nucleotides read TGTGCCAGCAGTTACCCACCGGCGGGGGGATACAATGAGCAGTTCTTC. Translating it yields CASSYPPAGGYNEQFF.

The V gene is TRBV7-2, the J gene TRBJ2-7, with D possibly matching TRBD2 (6 bases). The CDR3 contains 15 residues. Trimming took off 5 bases at V and 4 bases at J, with 18 bases between the two ends. Germline V CDR1 and CDR2: SGHTA, FQGNSA. In nucleotides, the CDR3 is TGTGCCAGCAGCACCCGGGGAGGCAGAAGATACGAGCAGTACTTC. Protein product: CASSTRGGRRYEQYF.

This rearrangement joins TRBV11-2 to TRBJ2-7, with TRBD2 as a possible D gene (5 bases). The CDR3 runs 17 residues. Trimming removed 5 bases at V and 0 bases at J, with 20 bases between. Germline CDR1 is SGHAT and CDR2 is FQNNGV. The CDR3 region is CASSDLLVGVRSYEQYF. CDR3 nucleotides: TGTGCCAGCAGCGACCTACTAGTGGGAGTGCGCTCCTACGAGCAGTACTTC.

The CDR3 spells CASSSARGQETQYF. CDR3 nucleotide sequence: TGTGCCAGCAGCTCGGCTAGGGGCCAAGAGACCCAGTACTTC. The V gene is TRBV7-9, the J gene TRBJ2-5; TRBD1 is a possible D gene (5 bases). V was pared by 4 bases and J by 1 base, with 10 bases between. The germline V gene has CDR1 SEHNR and CDR2 FQNEAQ (reference sequence). The CDR3 is made up of 14 amino acids.

This sequence joins TRBV5-1 and TRBJ1-6, with 7 bases matching TRBD1. The CDR3 is 14 amino acids. Trimming cost V 0 bases and J 10 bases; bases outside gene matches: 4. Germline lookup yields CDR1 SGHRS and CDR2 YFSETQ. The CDR3 bases are TGCGCCAGCAGCTTGGGGACAGGTGACTCACCCCTCCACTTT. It translates to CASSLGTGDSPLHF. Full variable domain (missing parts from reference TRBV5-1 and TRBJ1-6): KAGVTQTPRYLIKTRGQQVTLSCSPISGHRSVSWYQQTPGQGLQFLFEYFSETQRNKGNFPGRFSGRQFSNSRSEMNVSTLELGDSALYLCASSLGTGDSPLHFGNGTRLTVT.

This sequence joins TRBV7-2 and TRBJ1-2; D not resolved. This CDR3 comprises 16 residues. Looked up from germline, CDR1 is SGHTA and CDR2 is FQGNSA. Trimming stripped 5 bases from V and 8 bases from J, with 24 bases between. In DNA form, the CDR3 reads TGTGCCAGCAGCCGCTTCCTAGAGAGCTCGGCTTGGGGCTACACCTTC. It specifies CASSRFLESSAWGYTF.

The chain joins TRBV6-1 to TRBJ2-2; weak D call: TRBD1 (5 bases). The CDR3 covers 14 residues. Trimming removed 6 bases from V and 0 bases from J, with 8 bases in between. Germline V CDR1 and CDR2: MNHNS, SASEGT. The CDR3 bases are TGTGCCAGCAGGGCAGGGACGAACACCGGGGAGCTGTTTTTT. Translation gives CASRAGTNTGELFF.

The chain employs TRBV7-8 and TRBJ2-7, with 8 bases lining up with TRBD2. Germline V gene sequence: CDR1 SGHVS, CDR2 FQNEAQ. The J segment lost 3 bases and the V segment lost 4 bases, leaving 5 bases of the junction unmatched. The CDR3 has 14 residues. The DNA of the CDR3 is TGTGCCAGCAGCTCCCGGACTAGCAACTACGAGCAGTACTTC. As protein: CASSSRTSNYEQYF.

This sequence joins TRBV9 and TRBJ2-7, with 9 bases that match TRBD1. CDR1 is SGDLS and CDR2 is YYNGEE in the germline V gene. The CDR3 loop spans 14 amino acids. V was pared by 0 bases and J by 5 bases, with 3 bases of the junction left unmatched. The CDR3 here is CASSVGDRANEQYF. CDR3 nucleotide sequence: TGTGCCAGCAGCGTAGGGGACAGGGCAAACGAGCAGTACTTC.

The genes are TRBV14 and TRBJ1-1; tentatively, D is TRBD1 (5 bases). Trimming stripped 0 bases from V and 1 base from J, with 18 bases between. The CDR3 consists of 18 residues. The V gene's germline CDR1 is SGHDN and CDR2 FVKESK. This CDR3 reads CASSQDAGRGTRNTEAFF. The CDR3 nucleotides read TGTGCCAGCAGCCAAGACGCGGGCCGGGGGACGAGGAACACTGAAGCTTTCTTT.

The genes are TRBV9 and TRBJ1-3; D unresolved. Looked up from germline, CDR1 is SGDLS and CDR2 is YYNGEE. The CDR3 is 15 residues long. Trimming pared 1 base from V and 7 bases from J, leaving 15 bases between. The CDR3 loop reads CASSVLAGPANTIYF. The CDR3 DNA is TGTGCCAGCAGCGTACTAGCCGGGCCAGCCAACACCATATATTTT.

CDR3 sequence (DNA): TGCGCCAGCAGTGGACCGGGGGGGGACAATGAGCAGTTCTTC. Amino acids: CASSGPGGDNEQFF. The V call is TRBV10-1, the J call TRBJ2-1, with TRBD2 identical over 8 bases. The CDR3 covers 14 residues. Trimming removed 4 bases from V and 5 bases from J; junction bases left unmatched: 4. Germline assignment: CDR1 WNHNN and CDR2 SYGVQD (reference sequence).